The entry below describes one T cell receptor beta chain. The data were obtained in a study of blood T cell repertoires in COVID-19. CDR1 and CDR2 (germline): DFQATT, SNEGSKA (reference sequence). The CDR3 is 11 amino acids. Assay: immunoSEQ multiplex PCR; the TCRdb copy retains only in-frame clones and omits some. The sample holds 200,000 to 250,000 clones, approximately 84% seen once. This sequence originates from a man older than 75 with acute or convalescent COVID-19. This chain joins TRBV20-1 and TRBJ2-7, with D perhaps matching TRBD2 (5 bases). The sequencing sample was made of peripheral blood. CDR3 loop: CKAESSYEQYF. For the CDR3, the DNA is TGCAAAGCGGAAAGCTCCTACGAGCAGTACTTC.